This paragraph covers one T cell receptor (beta chain) sequence. The sample belongs to a study of T cell changes during pregnancy in multiple sclerosis. Only in-frame clones appear in the TCRdb table, and some are missing; sequencing was by immunoSEQ multiplex PCR. The sample includes about 36,000 clones, about 91% seen only once; the top ten take about 11%. V dropped 5 bases and J dropped 5 bases, with 18 bases sitting between them. The CDR3 loop spans 16 amino acids. Germline CDR1 reads SEHNR; CDR2 reads FQNEAQ (reference sequence). This TCR derives from a female donor with multiple sclerosis, enrolled in a pregnancy study. Sequences were derived from CD8+ T cells from peripheral blood mononuclear cells, sampled in the third trimester of pregnancy. This chain links TRBV7-9 with TRBJ2-2; tentative D call: TRBD2 (6 bases). The CDR3 loop is CASSPSSTGVTGELFF. For the CDR3, the DNA is TGTGCCAGCAGCCCCTCGTCAACGGGGGTGACCGGGGAGCTGTTTTTT.